The entry below gives a single TCR beta chain sequence along with its context. The antigen it binds to is not known. Per-nucleotide qualities are absent, and no much larger clonotype sits a single base away. The data belong to a study of T cell responses to AZD1222 COVID-19 vaccine (dated by TCRdb to the early 2020s). Concerning the study at large: Because spike-specific TCR depth and breadth did not differ between the two schedules, AZD1222 recipients who got a second dose at roughly 4 weeks were pooled with those who got a second dose at roughly 12 weeks. TCR sequencing covered roughly 230 trial participants: nearly 210 given two doses of AZD1222 and 26 given two doses of MenACWY control vaccine. Trial participants were enrolled by age into subgroups of 18-55, 56-69 and 70-plus years, and roughly 150, 30 and 60 TCR-sequenced participants, respectively, were included in these subgroups.

The CDR3 regions of human TCRbeta chains were subjected to immunosequencing. For the original study's pipeline: Repertoire TCRs were checked for matches against a reference library of SARS-CoV-2-specific TCRs that had been generated using the MIRA antigen-specificity platform. Breadth meant the fraction of unique TCRs that were SARS-CoV-2-associated, whereas depth meant the fraction of total T cells that were SARS-CoV-2-associated. Using the MIRA data, each spike-specific TCR was assigned both to the spike region to which the TCR was reactive and to a CD4 or CD8 class. Log10-transformed breadth and depth values were compared by one-way ANOVA with Sidak's multiple comparisons tests. This is the immuneACCESS table as TCRdb keeps it, with only in-frame sequences that have V and J called. A part of the clones is gone; compared with another copy, unresolved V genes explain less than half, and the rest is unexplained. The V and J calls and clone size come from that table; D and trimming were worked out from the DNA. Present in this sample are more than 35,000 clones, 75% to 85% of which were seen just once. The ten largest clones represent about 51% of the sample.

General conclusions and limits of the study: Because no samples from the day 14 peak response were available, repertoires could be characterized only after the peak T cell response. In the small 56-69-year group, the increase in depth fell short of significance, most likely because of low power. Conclusions about previously exposed vaccinees are limited, since just 5 to 7 AZD1222 recipients were seropositive for SARS-CoV-2 at baseline. A significant rise in spike-specific TCR breadth and depth was observed after two AZD1222 doses relative to day 0 and relative to MenACWY recipients. The whole spike protein was spanned by vaccine-associated CD4 TCRs, and dominant responses were seen in regions 160-218 and 743-854. Reportedly, almost half of the unique spike-specific TCRs recognized epitopes lying outside the regions that are mutated in the B.1.351 and B.1.1.7 variants. Participants were mostly white British, with more females than males. The authors suggested clonal diversity may have been underestimated.

Taken with the paper, the label for time point translates to: baseline before first vaccination. Vaccinee samples were obtained from the UK trials COV001 and COV002, which included a single-blind randomized controlled phase 2/3 trial of AZD1222 (ChAdOx1 nCoV-19) in healthy adults. For TCRbeta chain sequencing, PBMC samples from trial participants were taken at day 0 and at day 28 after the second dose. This clonotype originated in an adult in good health. The specimen comprised peripheral blood, sampled on day 0 of AZD1222 vaccination.

The CDR3 protein is CASSLGGSTGSYNEQFF. The DNA reads as follows: TGTGCCAGCAGCTTAGGGGGGAGTACTGGCTCCTACAATGAGCAGTTCTTC. The V gene is TRBV11-2 and the J gene is TRBJ2-1; the D gene is perhaps TRBD1 or TRBD2, each of them matching over 5 bases. Per the germline V gene, SGHAT is the CDR1 and FQNNGV is the CDR2. The CDR3 measures 17 amino acids from cysteine to phenylalanine. Only the CDR3 DNA stays, 51 bases, in frame from base 1. The V end loses 1 base and the J end loses 0 bases, and a stretch of 13 bases separates them.